Presented here are 2 T cell receptor beta chains from one specimen sequenced in a study of blood T cell repertoires in COVID-19. Produced via immunoSEQ multiplex PCR; TCRdb's table is partial and in-frame only. The table has roughly 300,000 clones, around 81% seen once; the top ten hold over 2.5%. The sequenced sample consisted of peripheral blood. These receptors came from a woman aged 55-69 years with active or convalescent COVID-19.

The chain couples TRBV19 to TRBJ2-2, with TRBD1 matching 8 bases. The ends lost 6 bases at V and 8 bases at J; junction bases unmatched: 11. The germline CDR1 and CDR2 sequences are LNHDA and SQIVND (reference sequence). The CDR3 extends over 15 amino acids. CDR3 nucleotides: TGTGCCAGTAGAATTTTCCAGGGGGCAAGAGGGGAGCTGTTTTTT. Translated, it gives CASRIFQGARGELFF.

This chain connects TRBV18 to TRBJ1-1; TRBD1 is a possible D gene (6 bases). Per the germline V gene, CDR1 is KGHSH and CDR2 is LQKENI. The ends were cut back, 1 base at V and 0 bases at J, with 27 bases in the middle. The CDR3 consists of 21 residues. CDR3 amino acids: CASSPLAVAGVRGGLNTEAFF. The CDR3 DNA sequence: TGTGCCAGCTCACCACTCGCCGTGGCAGGGGTGAGGGGGGGACTGAACACTGAAGCTTTCTTT.